Sequencing of this T cell receptor beta chain was carried out in a study of T cells in Graves' hyperthyroidism and ophthalmopathy. Patients showing uncontrolled infection, other autoimmune disease, pregnancy or lactation were ineligible. The germline CDR1 and CDR2 sequences are LNHDA and SQIVND (reference sequence). CDR3 length: 15 residues. Trimming left V 2 bases short and J 3 bases short, with 14 bases between. As to this clonotype: Its antigen is still unknown.

It was RNA transcripts that yielded the amplified TCR beta CDR3 regions. HTBI primers were employed in a first-round RT-PCR of the TCR CDR3. In TCRdb, the multiplex PCR reads were re-called with MiXCR into one record per CDR3 protein. The repertoire holds about 660,000 distinct CDR3 sequences, with over 40% as singletons. Study-level points and caveats: Among thyroid clonotypes expanded above 0.001, most also appeared in blood.

Sample: peripheral blood or thyroid tissue (not recorded which). The J gene is TRBJ2-7, the V gene TRBV19; D is perhaps TRBD2 (6 bases). The receptor comes from an adult man with Graves' disease, either hyperthyroidism or ophthalmopathy (not recorded which). CDR3 region: CASSITGAGRYEQYF. CDR3 DNA sequence: TGTGCCAGTAGTATAACGGGTGCGGGGCGCTACGAGCAGTACTTC.